These T cell receptor beta chains were read from a single sample in a study of OX40 agonist ivuxolimab in advanced cancers. The protocol was immunoSEQ multiplex PCR, while the TCRdb copy is restricted to in-frame clones and leaves out a portion. The table lists approximately 43,000 clones, 70% to 90% of them singletons. This sample comprised CD4+ or CD8+ T cells sorted from blood, obtained in a trial of the OX40 agonist ivuxolimab. The receptor source for this set is an adult with an advanced solid tumor such as melanoma, head and neck, liver or kidney cancer. CDR3s include the opening cysteine and the closing phenylalanine or tryptophan. D genes are given only for firm matches. Some rows have no size entry. The others give once, few or many, or a class for an expanded clone.

>14|-|TRBJ2-5|-|TRBV7-2
CASSLEAGPETQYF
TGTGCCAGCAGCTTAGAGGCTGGGCCAGAGACCCAGTACTTC
>13|-|TRBJ1-2|-|TRBV28
CASSPSLTYSYTF
TGTGCCAGCAGTCCATCCCTTACCTATAGCTACACCTTC
>15|-|TRBJ2-3|-|TRBV6-5
CASSYSWAEPDTQYF
TGTGCCAGCAGTTACTCATGGGCAGAACCAGATACGCAGTATTTT
>16|-|TRBJ2-2|-|TRBV18
CASSPAFRVDTGELFF
TGTGCCAGCTCACCAGCTTTCAGGGTGGACACCGGGGAGCTGTTTTTT
>16|-|TRBJ1-2|-|TRBV7-9
CASSPTGAVLNYGYTF
TGTGCCAGCAGCCCAACCGGGGCCGTTCTAAACTATGGCTACACCTTC
>16|TRBD1|TRBJ2-3|-|TRBV10-3
CAIGRTGGRSTDTQYF
TGTGCCATCGGGAGGACAGGGGGGAGGAGCACAGATACGCAGTATTTT
>13|-|TRBJ1-6|once|TRBV5-8
CASSLVASSPLHF
TGTGCCAGCAGCTTGGTGGCGTCCTCACCCCTCCACTTT
>14|TRBD1|TRBJ2-5|-|TRBV2
CASSGNRGEETQYF
TGTGCCAGCAGCGGAAACAGGGGCGAAGAGACCCAGTACTTC
>14|-|TRBJ2-2|-|TRBV11-3
CASSYLRNTGELFF
TGTGCCAGCAGCTACCTACGGAACACCGGGGAGCTGTTTTTT
>12|-|TRBJ1-5|-|TRBV2
CASSVRVSPQHF
TGTGCCAGCAGTGTGAGGGTTTCGCCCCAGCATTTT
>14|TRBD1|TRBJ1-5|-|TRBV9
CASSKQGGDQPQHF
TGTGCCAGCAGCAAACAGGGGGGTGACCAGCCCCAGCATTTT
>15|-|TRBJ2-7|-|TRBV18
CASSPGAVSSYEQYF
TGTGCCAGCTCACCGGGAGCAGTTAGCTCCTACGAGCAGTACTTC
>14|TRBD1|TRBJ1-1|-|TRBV25-1
CASFGTGKSTEAFF
TGTGCCAGCTTCGGGACAGGGAAGAGCACTGAAGCTTTCTTT
>15|-|TRBJ2-7|-|TRBV30
CAWNKEGARLYEQYF
TGTGCCTGGAACAAGGAGGGGGCGCGTCTCTACGAGCAGTACTTC
>13|-|TRBJ1-2|-|TRBV6-1
CAMSTLSESGYTF
TGTGCCATGTCGACCCTCTCCGAAAGTGGCTACACCTTC
>15|TRBD1|TRBJ1-1|-|TRBV5-5
CASSLGTGRRTEAFF
TGTGCCAGCAGCCTTGGGACAGGGCGGAGGACTGAAGCTTTCTTT
>16|TRBD1|TRBJ2-3|-|TRBV7-6
CASSPTGTGIPDTQYF
TGTGCCAGCAGCCCCACCGGGACAGGGATTCCCGATACGCAGTATTTT
>15|TRBD1|TRBJ1-3|-|TRBV7-8
CASSRQGVAGNTIYF
TGTGCCAGCAGCCGACAGGGAGTGGCCGGAAACACCATATATTTT
>19|-|TRBJ1-6|once|TRBV4-3
CASSQISTGIDRYNSPLHF
TGCGCCAGCAGCCAAATCTCCACAGGGATCGATAGGTATAATTCACCCCTCCACTTT
>17|TRBD2|TRBJ2-1|-|TRBV5-1
CASSFSLAASSYNEQFF
TGCGCCAGCAGCTTTTCCCTAGCGGCAAGCTCCTACAATGAGCAGTTCTTC
>14|-|TRBJ2-7|-|TRBV10-3
CAISDSGSTYEQYF
TGTGCCATCAGTGACTCCGGGTCCACCTACGAGCAGTACTTC
>14|-|TRBJ1-1|-|TRBV5-1
CASSLVQMNTEAFF
TGCGCCAGCAGCTTGGTACAGATGAACACTGAAGCTTTCTTT
>10|-|TRBJ1-1|-|TRBV7-9
CASSPLLAFF
TGTGCCAGCAGCCCCCTACTTGCTTTCTTT
>16|-|TRBJ1-4|-|TRBV25-1
CASSPGSGRYNEKLFF
TGTGCCAGCAGTCCAGGGAGTGGGCGGTATAATGAAAAACTGTTTTTT
>15|-|TRBJ2-5|-|TRBV11-3
CASSSEGGTGETQYF
TGTGCCAGCAGCTCCGAAGGAGGGACCGGGGAGACCCAGTACTTC
>13|-|TRBJ1-1|-|TRBV29-1
CSVALTLNTEAFF
TGCAGCGTTGCCCTGACCTTGAACACTGAAGCTTTCTTT
>13|-|TRBJ2-1|-|TRBV18
CASSDSQYNEQFF
TGTGCCAGCTCAGACAGCCAGTACAATGAGCAGTTCTTC
>15|-|TRBJ1-5|-|TRBV7-2
CASSLRQDLGQPQHF
TGTGCCAGCAGCTTACGACAGGATCTAGGTCAGCCCCAGCATTTT
>15|-|TRBJ1-3|-|TRBV6-1
CASRKDGESGNTIYF
TGTGCCAGCCGCAAGGACGGCGAATCTGGAAACACCATATATTTT
>15|-|TRBJ2-1|-|TRBV6-6
CASIPGAGSYNEQFF
TGTGCCAGCATTCCGGGGGCGGGCTCCTACAATGAGCAGTTCTTC
>16|-|TRBJ1-6|-|TRBV18
CASSLAGDARSSPLHF
TGTGCCAGCTCACTTGCCGGGGACGCCAGAAGTTCACCCCTCCACTTT
>14|-|TRBJ1-2|-|TRBV5-6
CASSLGAVGYGYTF
TGTGCCAGCAGCTTGGGGGCGGTCGGCTATGGCTACACCTTC
>16|TRBD1|TRBJ1-1|-|TRBV4-3
CASSQWTGTLNTEAFF
TGCGCCAGCAGCCAATGGACAGGGACACTTAACACTGAAGCTTTCTTT
>15|TRBD1|TRBJ2-7|once|TRBV9
CASSPRQGSGYEQYF
TGTGCCAGCAGCCCAAGACAGGGCTCAGGGTACGAGCAGTACTTC
>14|-|TRBJ2-7|-|TRBV2
CASAIRDTSYEQYF
TGTGCCAGCGCTATCCGGGACACCTCCTACGAGCAGTACTTC
>14|-|TRBJ1-1|few|TRBV6-5
CASSYSELNTEAFF
TGTGCCAGCAGTTACTCGGAGTTGAACACTGAAGCTTTCTTT
>13|-|TRBJ1-1|few|TRBV18
CASSPLLNTEAFF
TGTGCCAGCTCACCGCTTTTGAACACTGAAGCTTTCTTT
>16|-|TRBJ1-5|-|TRBV4-1
CASSLSARSFNQPQHF
TGCGCCAGCAGCCTAAGCGCCAGGTCCTTCAATCAGCCCCAGCATTTT
>14|-|TRBJ1-1|once|TRBV21-1
CASSRDRGVPEAFF
TGTGCCAGCAGTCGGGACAGGGGAGTACCTGAAGCTTTCTTT
>13|-|TRBJ1-2|-|TRBV7-2
CASSFDSNYGYTF
TGTGCCAGCAGCTTCGACAGCAACTATGGCTACACCTTC
>15|TRBD2|TRBJ2-1|few|TRBV7-2
CASSSTSGGTNEQFF
TGTGCCAGCAGTTCGACTAGCGGGGGAACCAATGAGCAGTTCTTC
>15|TRBD1|TRBJ2-1|-|TRBV7-2
CASSLGQGRLSEQFF
TGTGCCAGCAGCCTCGGACAGGGGAGGCTATCAGAGCAGTTCTTC
>14|-|TRBJ1-2|-|TRBV7-9
CASSPTGSSYGYTF
TGTGCCAGCAGCCCCACGGGGTCGAGCTATGGCTACACCTTC
>15|TRBD1|TRBJ1-2|-|TRBV4-1
CASSQLTGQGYGYTF
TGCGCCAGCAGCCAATTAACGGGACAGGGTTATGGCTACACCTTC
>13|TRBD2|TRBJ2-7|-|TRBV7-3
CASSLVSGGEQYF
TGTGCCAGCAGCTTAGTTTCGGGGGGCGAGCAGTACTTC
>15|TRBD1|TRBJ1-2|-|TRBV18
CASSPLGQDDYGYTF
TGTGCCAGCTCACCACTTGGACAGGATGACTATGGCTACACCTTC
>13|-|TRBJ2-1|-|TRBV11-3
CASSLDVAEGLFF
TGTGCCAGCAGCTTAGATGTAGCGGAGGGGCTGTTCTTC
>15|-|TRBJ2-7|-|TRBV7-8
CASSLVVGMLYEQYF
TGTGCCAGCAGCTTAGTGGTCGGCATGCTCTACGAGCAGTACTTC
>11|-|TRBJ2-5|-|TRBV7-9
CASSSGETQYF
TGTGCCAGCAGCTCTGGTGAGACCCAGTACTTC
>15|-|TRBJ2-7|-|TRBV6-5
CASSRQDLSSYEQYF
TGTGCCAGCAGCCGCCAAGACCTTAGCTCCTACGAGCAGTACTTC